The 22 T cell receptor beta chains below were found in one sample sequenced in a study of identical twins. One entry per CDR3 protein, called by TCRdb with MiXCR from the 5' RACE reads. There are fewer than 650,000 distinct CDR3 sequences in the sample; under 8.5% occur only once, and 1.6% lies in the top ten. This same sample was also part of a study on yellow fever vaccine responses in identical twins.

The sequenced sample consisted of PBMCs. The source is a woman between 18 and 29 years old in good health.

This clonotype was counted between two and nine times. The genes are TRBV20-1 and TRBJ2-1; 9 positions match TRBD2. V was clipped by 7 bases and J by 5 bases; unmatched bases: 0. This CDR3 contains 11 residues. Germline V gene lookup returns CDR1 DFQATT and CDR2 SNEGSKA (reference sequence). The CDR3, as DNA: TGCAGTGGACTAGCGGACAATGAGCAGTTCTTC. This translates into CSGLADNEQFF.

This clonotype appeared a single time. This chain joins TRBV10-3 and TRBJ2-7; TRBD1 is a possible D gene (6 bases). Germline CDR1 is ENHRY and CDR2 is SYGVKD. V dropped 8 bases and J dropped 1 base, with 18 bases sitting between them. The CDR3 spans 15 residues. The CDR3 protein is CAIGAQGSPSYEQYV. In DNA form, the CDR3 reads TGTGCCATCGGGGCACAGGGTTCCCCTTCCTACGAGCAGTACGTC.

The chain links TRBV7-2 to TRBJ2-3, with a possible D match to TRBD2 (6 bases). Germline CDR1 SGHTA, CDR2 FQGNSA. This CDR3 region has 16 residues. Trimming cost V 3 bases and J 1 base, with 14 bases left between them. DNA of the CDR3: TGTGCCAGCAGCTTGGCGTCGGGGGTGGGCACAGATACGCAGTATTTT. Translating gives CASSLASGVGTDTQYF.

V and J are TRBV7-2 and TRBJ2-1; TRBD2 aligns across 7 bases. V lost 4 bases and J lost 2; bases outside the gene matches: 5. The CDR3 contains 15 residues. Germline CDR1 reads SGHTA; CDR2 reads FQGNSA. Here the CDR3 DNA reads TGTGCCAGCAGCTCAACCGGGACTACCTACAATGAGCAGTTCTTC. Its protein is CASSSTGTTYNEQFF.

This clonotype was observed many times. The rearrangement links TRBV7-2 to TRBJ2-1, with 13 bases that match TRBD2. With V trimmed by 6 bases and J by 7 bases, 9 bases remained unmatched. The germline V gene encodes CDR1 SGHTA and CDR2 FQGNSA. The CDR3 has 16 residues. The DNA of the CDR3 is TGTGCCAGCAGGCAACTAGGGACTAGCGGGGCTAATGAGCAGTTCTTC. As protein: CASRQLGTSGANEQFF.

The V and J genes are TRBV4-2 and TRBJ2-5, with TRBD1 matching over 10 bases. V was clipped by 4 bases and J by 5 bases; unmatched bases: 4. CDR3 length equals 14 residues. Germline CDR1 reads LGHNA; CDR2 reads YNFKEQ. In DNA, the CDR3 is TGTGCCAGCAGCCGGACAGGGGGGCACGAGACCCAGTACTTC. The encoded protein is CASSRTGGHETQYF.

The table lists this clonotype with many counts. The genes are TRBV7-6 and TRBJ1-1, with D tentatively TRBD1 (5 bases). The CDR3 has 12 amino acids. Germline V gene sequence: CDR1 SGHVS, CDR2 FNYEAQ. V dropped 1 base and J dropped 8 bases, with 8 bases sitting between them. CDR3 in amino acids: CASSLGRQEAFF. Here the CDR3 DNA reads TGTGCCAGCAGCTTAGGACGACAGGAAGCTTTCTTT.

This clonotype has just a few counts. This chain links TRBV4-1 with TRBJ2-2, with D tentatively TRBD1 (6 bases). The germline V and J ends were trimmed by 9 bases and 7 bases, with 12 bases remaining between them. CDR1 is MGHRA and CDR2 is YSYEKL in the germline V gene. The CDR3 is made up of 12 amino acids. The CDR3 spells CASGRGIGELFF. In DNA, the CDR3 is TGCGCCAGTGGAAGGGGGATCGGGGAGCTGTTTTTT.

This clonotype was seen a handful of times. J is TRBJ2-1 and V is TRBV7-2; D gene unclear. The germline V and J ends were trimmed by 1 base and 5 bases, with 18 bases remaining between them. This CDR3 has 17 residues. Germline CDR1 is SGHTA and CDR2 is FQGNSA. CDR3 residues: CASSLVVGGITHNEQFF. Written as DNA, the CDR3 is TGTGCCAGCAGCTTAGTGGTGGGTGGGATCACGCACAATGAGCAGTTCTTC.

The chain recombines TRBV18 with TRBJ2-1; 10 bases line up with TRBD2. The CDR3 extends over 16 amino acids. Germline lookup yields CDR1 KGHSH and CDR2 LQKENI. V lost 3 bases, J lost 7 bases, and 9 bases stayed unmatched. CDR3 nucleotide sequence: TGTGCCAGCTCACCCCCTAGCGGGAGCGCTTGGAATGAGCAGTTCTTC. Its translation is CASSPPSGSAWNEQFF.

Only a few counts were recorded for this clonotype. The chain employs TRBV2 and TRBJ2-7, with D unclear. Germline values: CDR1 SNHLY, CDR2 FYNNEI. The CDR3 loop spans 15 amino acids. V was trimmed by 2 bases and J by 0 bases, leaving 11 bases between them. The CDR3 loop is CASSEPGWGSYEQYV. CDR3 in DNA: TGTGCCAGCAGTGAACCGGGCTGGGGCTCCTACGAGCAGTACGTC.

This clonotype was counted at least ten times. This rearrangement joins TRBV7-6 to TRBJ2-2, with D unresolved. Germline V gene data show CDR1 as SGHVS and CDR2 as FNYEAQ. Trimming pared 8 bases from V and 7 bases from J, leaving 8 bases between. The CDR3 totals 11 residues. CDR3 sequence reads: CASLKGGELFF. Here the CDR3 DNA reads TGTGCCAGCCTAAAAGGCGGGGAGCTGTTTTTT.

The chain has TRBV20-1 and TRBJ2-3; 8 bases align to TRBD2. V lost 7 bases and J lost 3; bases outside the gene matches: 6. Germline-derived CDR1 and CDR2 are DFQATT and SNEGSKA (reference sequence). This CDR3 region has 13 residues. The CDR3 DNA reads as TGCAGTGGGGCTAGCGGGTTGACAGATACGCAGTATTTT. Translating gives CSGASGLTDTQYF.

This clonotype was seen many times. This chain joins TRBV5-1 and TRBJ1-6; TRBD1 agrees at 7 bases. The CDR3 contains 14 residues. The germline V gene has CDR1 SGHRS and CDR2 YFSETQ. V was pared by 4 bases and J by 8 bases, with 6 bases of the junction left unmatched. The DNA for the CDR3 is TGCGCCAGCAGCACAGGGACAGCCGATTCACCCCTCCACTTT. It is translated as CASSTGTADSPLHF.

This clonotype was seen a few times. The CDR3 DNA reads as TGCGCCAGCAGCCAAGGGGACTTGGCGGAAAAACTGTTTTTT. It yields the protein CASSQGDLAEKLFF. The chain employs TRBV5-1 and TRBJ1-4, with D perhaps TRBD1 (5 bases). In germline, CDR1 is SGHRS, CDR2 YFSETQ. The CDR3 consists of 14 residues. Trimming took 4 bases from V and 8 from J, leaving 15 bases between them.

This clonotype was counted ten times or more. V and J are TRBV11-2 and TRBJ2-3; 7 bases agree with TRBD1. This CDR3 is 18 amino acids long. Per germline, CDR1 SGHAT and CDR2 FQNNGV. Trimming took 0 bases from V and 6 from J; bases not matched to a gene: 15. For the CDR3, the DNA is TGTGCCAGCAGCTTAGATATCTCAATGACAGGGAAGGAGGATACGCAGTATTTT. Translating gives CASSLDISMTGKEDTQYF.

This chain joins TRBV6-1 and TRBJ2-2; TRBD2 matches 10 bases. The CDR3 has 19 amino acids. Germline values: CDR1 MNHNS, CDR2 SASEGT. Trimming cost V 4 bases and J 1 base; bases outside gene matches: 12. CDR3 nucleotides: TGTGCCAGCAGTGGGGTGGAAGTCTTAGCGGGAGGGAACACCGGGGAGCTGTTTTTT. It translates to CASSGVEVLAGGNTGELFF.

This clonotype was counted a few times. V gene TRBV5-5 combines with J gene TRBJ1-2; 7 nucleotides match TRBD1. The J segment lost 4 bases and the V segment lost 4 bases, leaving 4 bases of the junction unmatched. This CDR3 region has 13 residues. Germline V gives CDR1 SGHKS, CDR2 YYEKEE (reference sequence). The CDR3 sequence: CASSQGQLYGYTF. As DNA, the CDR3 is TGTGCCAGCAGCCAGGGACAGCTCTATGGCTACACCTTC. The whole variable domain, remainder taken from reference TRBV5-5 and TRBJ1-2, is DAGVTQSPTHLIKTRGQQVTLRCSPISGHKSVSWYQQVLGQGPQFIFQYYEKEERGRGNFPDRFSARQFPNYSSELNVNALLLGDSALYLCASSQGQLYGYTFGSGTRLTVV.

J is TRBJ2-5 and V is TRBV29-1, with 10 bases that match TRBD2. Trimming at V came to 6 bases and at J to 2 bases, leaving 18 bases not matched to a gene. The CDR3 consists of 18 residues. Germline CDR1 is SQVTM and CDR2 is ANQGSEA. CDR3 in DNA: TGCAGCGTGAGGACCCGTGGCCTGGAGCGGGAGGGGCAAGAGACCCAGTACTTC. Translation gives CSVRTRGLEREGQETQYF.

Many counts were recorded for this clonotype. The chain joins TRBV5-1 to TRBJ1-2, with D perhaps matching TRBD1 (6 bases). V lost 4 bases and J 2 bases, leaving 15 bases between the germline ends. Germline assignment: CDR1 SGHRS and CDR2 YFSETQ. CDR3 length: 15 residues. The CDR3 region is CASSRIQGTNYGYTF. As DNA, the CDR3 is TGCGCCAGCAGCCGAATACAGGGAACCAACTATGGCTACACCTTC.

CDR3 loop: CASSQRKYGGSYEQYF. The DNA of the CDR3 is TGTGCCAGCAGTCAAAGGAAGTATGGGGGCAGCTACGAGCAGTACTTC. The rearrangement joins TRBV6-1 to TRBJ2-7; the D gene is possibly TRBD1 (6 bases). This CDR3 has 16 residues. Germline V gene sequence: CDR1 MNHNS, CDR2 SASEGT. Trimming removed 5 bases at V and 3 bases at J, with 20 bases between.

The rearrangement links TRBV11-2 to TRBJ2-2; D may correspond to TRBD1 or TRBD2 (6 bases each). Trimming cost V 6 bases and J 2 bases, with 10 bases left between them. The CDR3 is 14 residues long. The germline V gene has CDR1 SGHAT and CDR2 FQNNGV. Here the CDR3 reads CASREGQNTGELFF. Here the CDR3 DNA reads TGTGCCAGCAGGGAGGGACAAAACACCGGGGAGCTGTTTTTT.